This entry is about one T cell receptor (beta chain). This entry comes from a study of cytomegalovirus exposure and HLA in healthy donors. This CDR3 contains 14 residues. The ends lost 4 bases at V and 5 bases at J; junction bases unmatched: 5. Germline CDR1 is MNHEY and CDR2 is SVGAGI. Vbeta (60) and Jbeta (13) primers were used in the PCR. TCRdb's copy holds only in-frame clones and misses some; the assay was immunoSEQ multiplex PCR. The data hold 200,000 to 250,000 clones, with 65% to 75% observed a single time. The rearrangement links TRBV6-5 to TRBJ1-5; 7 nucleotides match TRBD1. Input material: PBMCs. The origin of this receptor is a woman in her 30s in good health and CMV-seronegative. CDR3 region: CASSLRQGHQPQHF. The CDR3 bases are TGTGCCAGCAGTTTACGACAGGGACATCAGCCCCAGCATTTT.